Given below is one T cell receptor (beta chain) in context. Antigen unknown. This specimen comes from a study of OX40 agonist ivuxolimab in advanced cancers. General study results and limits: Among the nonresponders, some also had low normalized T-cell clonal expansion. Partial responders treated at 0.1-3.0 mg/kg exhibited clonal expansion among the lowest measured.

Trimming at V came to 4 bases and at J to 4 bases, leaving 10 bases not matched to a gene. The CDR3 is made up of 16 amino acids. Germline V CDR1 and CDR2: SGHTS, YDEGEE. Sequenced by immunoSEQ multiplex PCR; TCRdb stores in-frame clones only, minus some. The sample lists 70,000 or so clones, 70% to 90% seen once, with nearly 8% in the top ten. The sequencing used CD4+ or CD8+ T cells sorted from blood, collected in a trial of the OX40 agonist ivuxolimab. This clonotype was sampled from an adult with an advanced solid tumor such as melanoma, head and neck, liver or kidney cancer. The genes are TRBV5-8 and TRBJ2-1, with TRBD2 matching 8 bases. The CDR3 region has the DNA TGTGCCAGCAGCCCAGGAAGCGGGGGATCTTACAATGAGCAGTTCTTC. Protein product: CASSPGSGGSYNEQFF.